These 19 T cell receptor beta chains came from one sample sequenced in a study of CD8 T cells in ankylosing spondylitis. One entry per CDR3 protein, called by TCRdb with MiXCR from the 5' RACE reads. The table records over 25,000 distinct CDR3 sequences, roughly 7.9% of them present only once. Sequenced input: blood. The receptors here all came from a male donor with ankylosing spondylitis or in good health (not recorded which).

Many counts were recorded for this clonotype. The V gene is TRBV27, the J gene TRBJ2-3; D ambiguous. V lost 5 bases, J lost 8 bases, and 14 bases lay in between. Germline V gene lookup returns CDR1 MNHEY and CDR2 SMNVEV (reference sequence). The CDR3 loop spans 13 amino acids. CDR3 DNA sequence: TGTGCCAGCAGTCGCTCCCTAACGGGTACGCAGTATTTT. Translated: CASSRSLTGTQYF.

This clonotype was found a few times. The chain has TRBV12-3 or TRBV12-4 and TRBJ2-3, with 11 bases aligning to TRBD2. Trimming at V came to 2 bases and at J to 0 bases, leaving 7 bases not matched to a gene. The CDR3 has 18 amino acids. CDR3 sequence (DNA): TGTGCCAGCAGTTTAAGGCTAGCGGGGGGTCCTAGCACAGATACGCAGTATTTT. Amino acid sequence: CASSLRLAGGPSTDTQYF.

CDR3 DNA sequence: TGTGCCAGCAGCTCCAGCGGGGGGGAGCAGTTCTTC. Translation: CASSSSGGEQFF. The chain combines TRBV13 with TRBJ2-1; 9 bases are a match to TRBD2. Germline V lookup: CDR1 PRHDT, CDR2 FYEKMQ (reference sequence). With 4 bases clipped from V and 10 bases from J, the junction kept 2 bases outside the gene matches. The length of the CDR3 is 12 residues.

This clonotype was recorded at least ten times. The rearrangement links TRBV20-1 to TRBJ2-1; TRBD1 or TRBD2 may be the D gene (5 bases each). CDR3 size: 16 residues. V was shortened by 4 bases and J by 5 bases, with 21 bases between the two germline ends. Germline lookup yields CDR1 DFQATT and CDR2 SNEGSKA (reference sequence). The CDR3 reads CSATGTGTLGHNEQFF. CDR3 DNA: TGCAGTGCTACAGGGACGGGGACCCTTGGTCACAATGAGCAGTTCTTC.

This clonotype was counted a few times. CDR3 DNA sequence: TGTGCCAGCAGCAACCGTAGCGGAGTTAGCACAGATACGCAGTATTTT. It is translated as CASSNRSGVSTDTQYF. The rearrangement links TRBV21-1 to TRBJ2-3; TRBD2 is the table's D call and was not checked against the DNA. TRBV21-1 is a known pseudogene. CDR3 length equals 16 residues.

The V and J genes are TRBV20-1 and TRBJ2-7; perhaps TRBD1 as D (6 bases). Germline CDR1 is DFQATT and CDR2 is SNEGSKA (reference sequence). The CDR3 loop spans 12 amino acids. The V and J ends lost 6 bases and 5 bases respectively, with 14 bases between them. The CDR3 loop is CSATGKYDEQYF. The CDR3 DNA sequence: TGCAGTGCCACAGGGAAATACGACGAGCAGTACTTC.

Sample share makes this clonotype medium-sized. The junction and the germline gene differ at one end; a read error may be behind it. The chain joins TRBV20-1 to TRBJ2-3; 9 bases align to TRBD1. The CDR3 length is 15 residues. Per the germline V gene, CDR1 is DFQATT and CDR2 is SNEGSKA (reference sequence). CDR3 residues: CSAGPPGQGTDTQYF. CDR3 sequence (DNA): TGCAGTGCCGGCCCCCCGGGACAGGGCACGGATACGCAGTATTTT.

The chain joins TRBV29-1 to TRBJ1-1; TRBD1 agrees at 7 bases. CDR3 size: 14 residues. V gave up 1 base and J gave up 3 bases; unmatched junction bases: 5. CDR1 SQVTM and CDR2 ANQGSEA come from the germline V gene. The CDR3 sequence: CSVEVNQGDTEAFF. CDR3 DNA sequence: TGCAGCGTTGAAGTAAATCAGGGGGACACTGAAGCTTTCTTT.

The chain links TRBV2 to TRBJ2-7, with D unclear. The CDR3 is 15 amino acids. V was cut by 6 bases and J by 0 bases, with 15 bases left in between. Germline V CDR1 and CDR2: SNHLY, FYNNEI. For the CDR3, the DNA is TGTGCCAGCAGCGAATTAGCTGTTAGCTCCTACGAGCAGTACTTC. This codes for CASSELAVSSYEQYF.

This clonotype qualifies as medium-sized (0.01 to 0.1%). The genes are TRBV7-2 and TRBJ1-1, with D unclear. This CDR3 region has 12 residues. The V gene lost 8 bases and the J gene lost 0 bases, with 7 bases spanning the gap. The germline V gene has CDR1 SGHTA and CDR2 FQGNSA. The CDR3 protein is CASGMMNTEAFF. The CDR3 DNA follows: TGTGCCAGCGGGATGATGAACACTGAAGCTTTCTTT.

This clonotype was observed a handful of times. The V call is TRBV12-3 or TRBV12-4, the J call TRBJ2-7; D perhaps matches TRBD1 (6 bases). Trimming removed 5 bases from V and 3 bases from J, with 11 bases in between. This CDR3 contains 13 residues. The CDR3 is CASSPGQFYEQYF. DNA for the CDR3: TGTGCCAGCAGTCCCGGACAGTTCTACGAGCAGTACTTC.

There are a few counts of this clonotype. In DNA form, the CDR3 reads TGCGCCAGCAGCTTGGCACAGGGTTACGACGAGCAGTACTTC. Amino acids: CASSLAQGYDEQYF. J is TRBJ2-7 and V is TRBV5-1; D may be TRBD1 (6 bases). Per germline, CDR1 SGHRS and CDR2 YFSETQ. CDR3 length: 14 residues. V was cut by 0 bases and J by 5 bases, with 12 bases left in between.

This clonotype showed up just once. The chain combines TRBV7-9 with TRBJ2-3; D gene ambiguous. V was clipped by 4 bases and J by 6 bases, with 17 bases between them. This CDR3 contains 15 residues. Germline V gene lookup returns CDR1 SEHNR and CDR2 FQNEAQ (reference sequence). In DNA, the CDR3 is TGTGCCAGCAGCTCCCGGGTCCCCGGAACGGATACGCAGTATTTT. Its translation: CASSSRVPGTDTQYF.

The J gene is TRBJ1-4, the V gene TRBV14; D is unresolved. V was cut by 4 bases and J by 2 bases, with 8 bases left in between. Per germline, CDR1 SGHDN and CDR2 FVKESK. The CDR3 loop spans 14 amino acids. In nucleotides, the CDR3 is TGTGCCAGCAGCCCAAGGCTTACTAATGAAAAACTGTTTTTT. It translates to CASSPRLTNEKLFF.

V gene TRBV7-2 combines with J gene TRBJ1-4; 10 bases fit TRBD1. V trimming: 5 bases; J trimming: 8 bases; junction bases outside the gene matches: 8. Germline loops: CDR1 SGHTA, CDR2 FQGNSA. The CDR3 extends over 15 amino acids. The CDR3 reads CASSTRQGAREKLFF. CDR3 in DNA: TGTGCCAGCAGCACCCGACAGGGGGCGCGGGAAAAACTGTTTTTT. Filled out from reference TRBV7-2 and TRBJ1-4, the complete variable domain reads GAGVSQSPSNKVTEKGKDVELRCDPISGHTALYWYRQSLGQGLEFLIYFQGNSAPDKSGLPSDRFSAERTGGSVSTLTIQRTQQEDSAVYLCASSTRQGAREKLFFGSGTQLSVL.

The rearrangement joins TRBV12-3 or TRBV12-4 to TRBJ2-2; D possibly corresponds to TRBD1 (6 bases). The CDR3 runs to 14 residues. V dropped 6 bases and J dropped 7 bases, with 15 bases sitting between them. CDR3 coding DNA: TGTGCCAGCAGCCTAAACAGGGTTGGCGGGGAGCTGTTTTTT. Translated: CASSLNRVGGELFF.

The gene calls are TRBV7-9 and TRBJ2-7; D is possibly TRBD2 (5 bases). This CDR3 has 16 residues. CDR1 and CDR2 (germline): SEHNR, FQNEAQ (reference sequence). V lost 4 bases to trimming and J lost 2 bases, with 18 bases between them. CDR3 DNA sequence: TGTGCCAGCAGCTCAGATAGCGCACTAAAAGCCTACGAGCAGTACTTC. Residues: CASSSDSALKAYEQYF. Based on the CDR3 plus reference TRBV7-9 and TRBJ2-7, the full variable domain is DTGVSQNPRHKITKRGQNVTFRCDPISEHNRLYWYRQTLGQGPEFLTYFQNEAQLEKSRLLSDRFSAERPKGSFSTLEIQRTEQGDSAMYLCASSSDSALKAYEQYFGPGTRLTVT.

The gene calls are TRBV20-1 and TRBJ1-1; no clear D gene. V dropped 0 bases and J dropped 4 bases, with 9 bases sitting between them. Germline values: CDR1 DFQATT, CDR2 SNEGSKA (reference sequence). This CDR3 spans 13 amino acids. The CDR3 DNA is TGCAGTGCTAGAGAAACCCCAGGCACTGAAGCTTTCTTT. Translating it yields CSARETPGTEAFF.

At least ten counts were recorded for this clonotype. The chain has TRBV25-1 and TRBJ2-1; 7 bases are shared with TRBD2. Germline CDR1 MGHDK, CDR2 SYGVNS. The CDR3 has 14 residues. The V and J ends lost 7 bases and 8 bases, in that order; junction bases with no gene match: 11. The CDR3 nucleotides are TGTGCCAGCACCCGGCGGGGAGGGCGGGATGAGCAGTTCTTC. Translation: CASTRRGGRDEQFF.